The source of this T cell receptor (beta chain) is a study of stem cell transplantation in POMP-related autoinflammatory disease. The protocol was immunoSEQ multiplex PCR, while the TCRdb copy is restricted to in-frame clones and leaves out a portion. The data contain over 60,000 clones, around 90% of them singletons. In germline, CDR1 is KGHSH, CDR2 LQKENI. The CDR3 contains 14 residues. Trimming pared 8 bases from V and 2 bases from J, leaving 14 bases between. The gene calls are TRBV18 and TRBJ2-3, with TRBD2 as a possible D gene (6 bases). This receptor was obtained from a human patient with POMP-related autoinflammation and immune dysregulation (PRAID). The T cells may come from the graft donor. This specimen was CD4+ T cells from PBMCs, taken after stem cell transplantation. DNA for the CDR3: TGTGCCAGCACGTGGGGACTTAACACAGATACGCAGTATTTT. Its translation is CASTWGLNTDTQYF.